A single sample gave rise to the 8 T cell receptor beta chains below, sequenced in a study of OX40 agonist ivuxolimab in advanced cancers. Sequencing was performed with immunoSEQ multiplex PCR; in TCRdb, only in-frame clones are kept and a portion is missing. The data contain 50,000 to 75,000 clones, approximately 84% of them singletons. Sequencing used CD4+ or CD8+ T cells sorted from blood, obtained in a trial of the OX40 agonist ivuxolimab. The source is an adult with an advanced solid tumor such as melanoma, head and neck, liver or kidney cancer.

The chain has TRBV29-1 and TRBJ2-7; the D gene is possibly TRBD2 (6 bases). The J call may be mistaken, given a closer DNA end match to TRBJ2-1. Germline V lookup: CDR1 SQVTM, CDR2 ANQGSEA. This CDR3 has 14 amino acids. CDR3 DNA: TGCAGCGTTGGGAGGGTAGGCTCCTACAATGAGCAGTTCTTC. Translation: CSVGRVGSYNEQFF.

The sample holds a few counts of this clone. The chain uses TRBV9 and TRBJ1-3; D is possibly TRBD1 (5 bases). The CDR3 is 15 residues long. V was trimmed by 0 bases and J by 2 bases, leaving 9 bases between them. Looked up from germline, CDR1 is SGDLS and CDR2 is YYNGEE. CDR3: CASSVGVTAGNTIYF. The CDR3 region has the DNA TGTGCCAGCAGCGTAGGAGTGACAGCTGGAAACACCATATATTTT.

J is TRBJ1-1 and V is TRBV7-3; D unclear. V lost 4 bases and J lost 5, with 11 bases in between. Germline V gives CDR1 SGHTA, CDR2 FQGTGA. There are 13 residues in the CDR3. This chain's CDR3 is CASSSLAGTEAFF. The CDR3 DNA reads TGTGCCAGCAGCTCTCTCGCAGGAACTGAAGCTTTCTTT. The full variable domain, rest sourced from reference TRBV7-3 and TRBJ1-1, is GAGVSQTPSNKVTEKGKYVELRCDPISGHTALYWYRQSLGQGPEFLIYFQGTGAADDSGLPNDRFFAVRPEGSVSTLKIQRTERGDSAVYLCASSSLAGTEAFFGQGTRLTVV.

The chain recombines TRBV9 with TRBJ1-5, with D unclear. Trimming took off 7 bases at V and 2 bases at J, with 16 bases between the two ends. This CDR3 is built from 15 residues. Germline V CDR1 and CDR2: SGDLS, YYNGEE. CDR3 amino acids: CASSMGGEGNQPQHF. The CDR3 nucleotides are TGTGCCAGCTCCATGGGTGGGGAAGGCAATCAGCCCCAGCATTTT.

This rearrangement joins TRBV5-1 to TRBJ2-3; 7 bases line up with TRBD2. Losses at the gene ends were 2 bases for V and 1 base for J; bases not matched to a gene: 4. Germline lookup yields CDR1 SGHRS and CDR2 YFSETQ. CDR3 length equals 15 residues. In DNA, the CDR3 is TGCGCCAGCAGCTTTCTAGCGGCTGGCACAGATACGCAGTATTTT. Its protein is CASSFLAAGTDTQYF.

The rearrangement joins TRBV2 to TRBJ2-3; 7 bases map to TRBD2. Germline-derived CDR1 and CDR2 are SNHLY and FYNNEI. V gave up 11 bases and J gave up 1 base; unmatched junction bases: 6. The CDR3 length is 13 residues. In DNA form, the CDR3 reads TGTGCCGGGAAGCGGGGCCGCACAGATACGCAGTATTTT. Its protein product is CAGKRGRTDTQYF.

This chain connects TRBV5-4 to TRBJ2-5; D may be TRBD1 (5 bases). The CDR3 has 14 residues. CDR1 is SGHNT, CDR2 YYREEE, per germline (reference sequence). V shed 0 bases and J shed 2 bases, with 8 bases lying between them. CDR3 region: CASSLGGFQETQYF. CDR3 DNA: TGTGCCAGCAGCTTGGGGGGCTTTCAAGAGACCCAGTACTTC.

This chain connects TRBV27 to TRBJ2-7, with 10 bases identical to TRBD1. Germline values: CDR1 MNHEY, CDR2 SMNVEV (reference sequence). CDR3 length equals 14 residues. The J segment lost 3 bases and the V segment lost 6 bases, leaving 5 bases of the junction unmatched. The CDR3 protein is CASSPGTGVYEQYF. The CDR3 DNA reads TGTGCCAGCAGCCCAGGGACAGGGGTCTACGAGCAGTACTTC.